This TCR beta chain was sequenced in a study of blood T cell repertoires in COVID-19 (dated by TCRdb to 2020 to 2021). Looking at the study overall: Samples from collaborators originated in the United States, Italy and Spain and spanned both the acute and convalescent phases of COVID-19. The prospective study material was composed of cDNA or gDNA derived from T cells, B-cell-depleted T cells, or PBMCs. Subjects who had been exposed to COVID-19, were actively infected with it, or had recovered from it provided the deeply sampled blood TCRbeta repertoires that made up the dataset. The repertoires were released in a freely available public database meant as a resource for research on the immune response to SARS-CoV-2. The samples were drawn from the first 160 participants of the ongoing ImmuneRACE study and from 950 to 1,500 subjects provided by 6 global collaborators. The sample metadata nearly always contained a de-identified subject ID, COVID-19 status, age in years and sex. Where available, HLA class I and class II types were obtained from metadata supplied by the sample provider rather than from assay-based typing.

TCRbeta CDR3 regions were amplified from genomic DNA using the immunoSEQ Assay, a bias-controlled multiplex PCR. Turning to the authors' computational methods: The number of nucleated cells in each sample was estimated by amplification of reference gene primers within the assay. Sequence reads were collapsed and filtered to measure the absolute abundance of every unique TCRbeta CDR3 rearrangement. For each sample, productive Simpson clonality was calculated as the square root of Simpson's diversity index across productive rearrangements. In TCRdb, the immuneACCESS table is reduced to in-frame sequences with V and J assigned. These tables do not hold every clone; where another copy was compared, an unresolved V gene accounts for under half, and the others remain unexplained. D and trimming were read from the DNA, whereas the V and J calls and clone size are those reported in that table. This sample gives fewer than 250,000 clones in total; about nine tenths of them show up just once. Around 0.72% of the sample is taken by the ten largest.

The study at large found these results: Clinical and demographic metadata were provided uncurated, with the amount varying by source and participant.

With respect to this clone: There is no known antigen for this receptor. No much larger clonotype is one base removed from it; base qualities were not supplied.

Whole blood was collected in K2EDTA tubes by collaborating institutions according to the institutions' own protocols. For TCRbeta analysis, collaborator samples were shipped as frozen whole blood, as isolated PBMCs, or as DNA extracted from either sample type. The CDR3 measures 15 amino acids from cysteine to phenylalanine. The DNA shown is the 45-base CDR3, in frame from base 1. V loses 7 bases of germline sequence and J loses 0 bases, and the interval between the two ends is 14 bases. Reading the germline V gene gives CDR1 SGHRS and CDR2 YFSETQ. Here the chain combines TRBV5-1 and TRBJ1-3; the D gene is perhaps TRBD1, on 5 matching bases. The clonotype comes from a man aged 35 to 55 with acute or convalescent COVID-19. Material: peripheral blood. The sequenced DNA is TGCGCCAGCGGCGTCGGTACAGGCTCTGGAAACACCATATATTTT. Its translation reads: CASGVGTGSGNTIYF.